Reported below is one T cell receptor (beta chain). The data are from a study of blood T cell repertoires in COVID-19. About the study: T cells, B-cell-depleted T cells, or PBMCs provided the cDNA or gDNA that served as material.

As handled by the study authors: Using reference gene primer amplification, nucleated cell counts were estimated. Sequenced by immunoSEQ multiplex PCR; TCRdb stores in-frame clones only, minus some. V, J and clone size reflect that table, while D and trimming were determined from the DNA. The sample lists about 39,000 clones, roughly 80% occurring once. CDR3 length equals 13 residues. V lost 4 bases and J lost 8; bases outside the gene matches: 7. From germline, CDR1 is SEHNR and CDR2 FQNEAQ (reference sequence). The chain uses TRBV7-9 and TRBJ1-2; 7 bases match TRBD1. The clonotype was recovered from a man in his 60s in a cohort sampled during active COVID-19. The sequenced sample was peripheral blood. The CDR3 reads CASSSGQAEGYTF. The CDR3 DNA reads as TGTGCCAGCAGCTCCGGACAGGCCGAGGGCTACACCTTC.